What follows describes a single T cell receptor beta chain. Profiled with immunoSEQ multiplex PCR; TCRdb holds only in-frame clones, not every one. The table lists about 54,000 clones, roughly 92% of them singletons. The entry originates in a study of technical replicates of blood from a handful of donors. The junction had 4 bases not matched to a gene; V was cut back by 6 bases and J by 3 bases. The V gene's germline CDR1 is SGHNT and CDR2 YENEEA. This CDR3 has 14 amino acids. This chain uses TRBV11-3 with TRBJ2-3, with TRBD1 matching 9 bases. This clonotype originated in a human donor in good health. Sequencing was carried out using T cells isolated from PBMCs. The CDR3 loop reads CASRPTGGTDTQYF. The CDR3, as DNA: TGTGCCAGCAGGCCGACAGGGGGTACAGATACGCAGTATTTT. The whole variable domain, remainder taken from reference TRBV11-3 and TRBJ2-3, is EAGVVQSPRYKIIEKKQPVAFWCNPISGHNTLYWYLQNLGQGPELLIRYENEEAVDDSQLPKDRFSAERLKGVDSTLKIQPAELGDSAVYLCASRPTGGTDTQYFGPGTRLTVL.